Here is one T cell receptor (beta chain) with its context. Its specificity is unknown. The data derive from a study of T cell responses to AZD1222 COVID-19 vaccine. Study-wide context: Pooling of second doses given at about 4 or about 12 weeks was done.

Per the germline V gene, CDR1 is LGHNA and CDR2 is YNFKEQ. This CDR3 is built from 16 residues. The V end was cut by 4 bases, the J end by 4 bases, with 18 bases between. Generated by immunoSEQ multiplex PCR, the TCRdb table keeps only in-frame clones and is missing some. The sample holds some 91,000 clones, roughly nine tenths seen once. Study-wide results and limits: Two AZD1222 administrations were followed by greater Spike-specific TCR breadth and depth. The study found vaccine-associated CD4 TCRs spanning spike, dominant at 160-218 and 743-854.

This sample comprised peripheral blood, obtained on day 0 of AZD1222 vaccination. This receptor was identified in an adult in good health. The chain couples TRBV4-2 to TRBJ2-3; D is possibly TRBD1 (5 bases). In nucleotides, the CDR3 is TGTGCCAGCAGCCGAGGACGTGGGGAAGGGGCAGATACGCAGTATTTT. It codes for CASSRGRGEGADTQYF.